Listed here are 24 T cell receptor beta chains from one sample, sequenced in a study of beta chain features in type 1 diabetes (dated by TCRdb to the late 2010s). Library construction relied on the immunoSEQ multiplex PCR assay. The High Capacity cDNA Reverse Transcription Kit was used to reverse transcribe all of the isolated RNA, meaning that expressed TCRB transcripts were what got sequenced. TCRdb re-hosts the immuneACCESS table, in-frame sequences only. Its copies lack some clones; in the studies checked, an unresolved V gene accounts for under half of them, and the cause for the rest is not known. For this sample the table gives roughly 400,000 clones, of which roughly 13% were detected only once. The ten biggest clones cover less than 0.04% of the sample. Sequences were obtained from naive CD4+ T cells from blood. The cell subset or site label, read with the paper, signifies: true naive CD4+ T cells. The receptors were sampled from a man aged 25-45 years in good health.

In this sample, this clone turned up a few times. The genes are TRBV5-4 and TRBJ2-2; no clear D. This CDR3 region has 17 residues. CDR1 and CDR2 from the germline V gene are SGHNT and YYREEE (reference sequence). The germline V and J ends were trimmed by 1 base and 1 base, with 14 bases remaining between them. The CDR3 sequence is CASSLSLLAGNTGELFF. CDR3 bases: TGTGCCAGCAGCTTGAGTCTTTTGGCAGGGAACACCGGGGAGCTGTTTTTT.

Comments on this clone: An end of the junction differs from the germline gene, which may be a read error. This sample also contains other DNA sequences that code for the same CDR3. The chain carries TRBV13 and TRBJ2-3, with no clear D. The CDR3 totals 14 residues. Per the germline V gene, CDR1 is PRHDT and CDR2 is FYEKMQ (reference sequence). The CDR3: CASSLGRFTDTQYF. The CDR3 DNA sequence: TGTGCCAGCAGCCTAGGCCGATTTACAGATACGCAGTATTTT.

This clone was detected only a few times. The chain employs TRBV5-6 and TRBJ2-1; D uncertain. Germline CDR1 is SGHDT and CDR2 is YYEEEE. With 2 bases removed from V and 9 bases from J, the gap between germline ends came to 9 bases. The CDR3 loop spans 12 amino acids. DNA of the CDR3: TGTGCCAGCAGCTTAAATATGGTTGAGCAGTTCTTC. It is translated as CASSLNMVEQFF.

This clone was seen only a few times. The chain combines TRBV9 with TRBJ1-2, with D possibly TRBD1 on 6 matching bases. Trimming shortened V by 0 bases and J by 4 bases, and 10 bases separated the two germline ends. The CDR3 extends over 14 amino acids. CDR1 is SGDLS, CDR2 YYNGEE, per germline. The CDR3 DNA reads TGTGCCAGCAGCGTAGATCAGGACAGCTATGGCTACACCTTC. As protein: CASSVDQDSYGYTF.

The chain carries TRBV4-3 and TRBJ2-1; 12 positions agree with TRBD2. Germline CDR1 reads LGHNA; CDR2 reads YSLEER. V was clipped by 3 bases and J by 9 bases; unmatched bases: 9. The CDR3 has 16 amino acids. Here the CDR3 DNA reads TGCGCCAGCAGCCAGACTCTAGCGGGAGGGCCCCGTGAGCAGTTCTTC. This gives the protein CASSQTLAGGPREQFF.

The CDR3 DNA reads TGTGCCAGCAGCACGAGAGGGGAGACCCAGTACTTC. Its translation is CASSTRGETQYF. V and J are TRBV7-2 and TRBJ2-5; a weak D match, TRBD2 (5 bases). The CDR3 has 12 residues. Germline CDR1 is SGHTA and CDR2 is FQGNSA. With 5 bases removed from V and 5 bases from J, the gap between germline ends came to 9 bases.

This clone came up a few times. The chain recombines TRBV12-5 with TRBJ2-3; the D is unclear. Germline CDR1 LGHNT, CDR2 FRNRAP. The ends were cut back, 1 base at V and 6 bases at J, with 8 bases in the middle. CDR3 length equals 13 residues. The CDR3 nucleotides read TGTGCTAGTGGTTTGGGGAGTGCGGATACGCAGTATTTT. Translating it yields CASGLGSADTQYF.

This chain joins TRBV4-2 and TRBJ2-1; D unresolved. Deletions cut 0 bases from V and 4 bases from J, with 13 bases between. Germline V gene data show CDR1 as LGHNA and CDR2 as YNFKEQ. This CDR3 comprises 16 residues. CDR3: CASSQDRQVIYNEQFF. The CDR3 nucleotides read TGTGCCAGCAGCCAAGATCGCCAGGTCATATACAATGAGCAGTTCTTC.

This clone has more than one count but fewer than ten. The chain combines TRBV15 with TRBJ2-5, with D tentatively TRBD2 (5 bases). This CDR3 has 15 residues. Germline lookup yields CDR1 LNHNV and CDR2 YYDKDF (reference sequence). V was shortened by 5 bases and J by 1 base, with 14 bases between the two germline ends. The CDR3 protein is CATSPRRGTQETQYF. The CDR3 DNA is TGTGCCACCAGCCCCCGCCGGGGAACCCAAGAGACCCAGTACTTC.

The CDR3 DNA is TGTGCCTGGAGTTGGGGCCAGGGGCCTCAAGAGACCCAGTACTTC. Translation gives CAWSWGQGPQETQYF. The chain joins TRBV30 to TRBJ2-5, with D maybe TRBD1 (6 bases). Germline V gives CDR1 GTSNPN, CDR2 SVGIG (reference sequence). This CDR3 is built from 15 residues. V was trimmed by 2 bases and J by 2 bases, leaving 15 bases between them.

This clone was detected only a few times. The genes are TRBV9 and TRBJ2-2; D is unresolved. V was cut by 3 bases and J by 7 bases, with 16 bases left in between. This CDR3 region has 15 residues. Looked up from germline, CDR1 is SGDLS and CDR2 is YYNGEE. The CDR3 sequence: CASSAEIRTGGELFF. As DNA, the CDR3 is TGTGCCAGCAGCGCCGAAATAAGGACCGGCGGGGAGCTGTTTTTT.

This clone turned up a few times. The chain links TRBV6-1 to TRBJ1-1; TRBD1 matches at 7 bases. CDR3 length: 12 residues. Trimming removed 6 bases from V and 4 bases from J; junction bases left unmatched: 2. Germline loops: CDR1 MNHNS, CDR2 SASEGT. CDR3 DNA sequence: TGTGCCAGCAGGTCAGGGGGCACTGAAGCTTTCTTT. Its protein product is CASRSGGTEAFF.

This clone was seen a handful of times. The rearrangement uses TRBV11-2 and TRBJ2-1, with D unresolved. Germline-derived CDR1 and CDR2 are SGHAT and FQNNGV. Trimming took off 1 base at V and 11 bases at J, with 9 bases between the two ends. The CDR3 length is 12 residues. The CDR3 loop is CASSLGPPQQFF. The CDR3 region has the DNA TGTGCCAGCAGCTTAGGCCCACCCCAGCAGTTCTTC.

The chain employs TRBV29-1 and TRBJ2-1; TRBD2 matches at 11 bases. With V trimmed by 6 bases and J by 9 bases, 7 bases remained unmatched. Germline assignment: CDR1 SQVTM and CDR2 ANQGSEA. The CDR3 spans 13 residues. The CDR3 is CSVETSGEVEQFF. CDR3 coding DNA: TGCAGCGTCGAGACTAGCGGGGAAGTTGAGCAGTTCTTC.

The genes are TRBV30 and TRBJ1-2; D ambiguous. V was clipped by 5 bases and J by 2 bases, with 12 bases between them. Germline CDR1 GTSNPN, CDR2 SVGIG (reference sequence). CDR3 length equals 13 residues. CDR3 nucleotides: TGTGCCTGGGGACGAGGTGTAAACTATGGCTACACCTTC. Translated, it gives CAWGRGVNYGYTF.

The V gene is TRBV4-3, the J gene TRBJ1-1; D gene uncertain. V was trimmed by 1 base and J by 1 base, leaving 4 bases between them. Germline V gene data show CDR1 as LGHNA and CDR2 as YSLEER. The CDR3 loop spans 13 amino acids. CDR3 amino acids: CASSQAKNTEAFF. For the CDR3, the DNA is TGCGCCAGCAGCCAAGCAAAGAACACTGAAGCTTTCTTT.

This clone was seen a few times. V gene TRBV7-8 combines with J gene TRBJ1-1; maybe TRBD1 (5 bases). CDR1 is SGHVS, CDR2 FQNEAQ, per germline. Trimming removed 5 bases at V and 4 bases at J, with 11 bases between. The CDR3 is 13 amino acids. The CDR3 spells CASSRRQPTEAFF. CDR3 coding DNA: TGTGCCAGCAGCCGGAGACAGCCCACTGAAGCTTTCTTT.

In its sample, this clone was seen many times. V usage is TRBV30 and J usage is TRBJ2-3; D is unresolved. The length of the CDR3 is 12 residues. The ends were cut back, 5 bases at V and 2 bases at J, with 8 bases in the middle. Per germline, CDR1 GTSNPN and CDR2 SVGIG (reference sequence). DNA of the CDR3: TGTGCCTGGGCCCCCTACACAGATACGCAGTATTTT. Protein: CAWAPYTDTQYF.

The rearrangement links TRBV5-4 to TRBJ2-7; a possible D gene is TRBD1 (5 bases). The CDR3 is 14 amino acids. The V gene's germline CDR1 is SGHNT and CDR2 YYREEE (reference sequence). Trimming took 1 base from V and 0 from J, leaving 8 bases between them. The CDR3 loop is CASSLTGSSYEQYF. In DNA form, the CDR3 reads TGTGCCAGCAGCTTGACAGGTTCCTCCTACGAGCAGTACTTC.

In its sample, this clone was seen a few times. This chain links TRBV5-1 with TRBJ1-4; 12 bases agree with TRBD1. The trim removed 1 base at V and 5 bases at J, leaving 6 bases unmatched. The germline V gene has CDR1 SGHRS and CDR2 YFSETQ. The CDR3 runs 17 residues. The CDR3 is CASSLKTGTGGNEKLFF. Written as DNA, the CDR3 is TGCGCCAGCAGCTTGAAAACCGGGACAGGGGGCAATGAAAAACTGTTTTTT.

This clone has more than one count but fewer than ten. The genes are TRBV10-3 and TRBJ2-7; possible D gene TRBD2, 5 bases. CDR1 and CDR2 (germline): ENHRY, SYGVKD. V gave up 3 bases and J gave up 12 bases, with 15 bases separating them. This CDR3 spans 12 amino acids. CDR3 loop: CAISESGGAGYV. DNA of the CDR3: TGTGCCATCAGTGAAAGCGGAGGAGCAGGGTACGTC.

The chain is built from TRBV28 and TRBJ2-5, with D perhaps matching TRBD1 (6 bases). Germline-derived CDR1 and CDR2 are MDHEN and SYDVKM. Trimming took 5 bases from V and 6 from J, leaving 16 bases between them. CDR3 length: 14 residues. This CDR3 reads CASSLPTGKKTQYF. The CDR3 DNA is TGTGCCAGCAGTCTCCCCACAGGGAAAAAGACCCAGTACTTC. The whole variable domain, filled in from reference TRBV28 and TRBJ2-5, reads DVKVTQSSRYLVKRTGEKVFLECVQDMDHENMFWYRQDPGLGLRLIYFSYDVKMKEKGDIPEGYSVSREKKERFSLILESASTNQTSMYLCASSLPTGKKTQYFGPGTRLLVL.

The chain is built from TRBV18 and TRBJ2-5; 9 bases agree with TRBD1. With V trimmed by 6 bases and J by 2 bases, 16 bases remained unmatched. CDR1 and CDR2 from the germline V gene are KGHSH and LQKENI. This CDR3 comprises 18 residues. The DNA for the CDR3 is TGTGCCAGCTCTCGCCTCCCCACAGGGGGCGAGAGGCAAGAGACCCAGTACTTC. It is translated as CASSRLPTGGERQETQYF. Together with reference TRBV18 and TRBJ2-5, the CDR3 gives the full variable domain: NAGVMQNPRHLVRRRGQEARLRCSPMKGHSHVYWYRQLPEEGLKFMVYLQKENIIDESGMPKERFSAEFPKEGPSILRIQQVVRGDSAAYFCASSRLPTGGERQETQYFGPGTRLLVL.

J is TRBJ2-7 and V is TRBV9; D uncertain. Deletions cut 1 base from V and 1 base from J, with 9 bases between. Germline CDR1 and CDR2: SGDLS and YYNGEE. This CDR3 spans 14 amino acids. CDR3 region: CASSVSPTSYEQYF. The CDR3 region has the DNA TGTGCCAGCAGCGTATCTCCCACGTCCTACGAGCAGTACTTC.